This T cell receptor beta chain derives from a study of cytomegalovirus exposure and HLA in healthy donors. Across the study: A previous analysis identified 90 million to 140 million unique TCR beta sequences derived from 180 million or so T cells.

Details on this clone: Its antigen is unknown.

The V gene's germline CDR1 is LGHNA and CDR2 YSLEER. V lost 5 bases and J lost 5, with 15 bases in between. This CDR3 has 14 residues. The PCR ran on 60 Vbeta and 13 Jbeta primers. The method was immunoSEQ multiplex PCR; TCRdb's version includes in-frame clones alone and lacks a portion of them. The sample totals around 70,000 clones. General observations from the study: The authors judged a highly shared variant cluster likely a sequencing artifact. Owing to their indistinguishability, certain V segments, notably TRBV6-2 and TRBV6-3, were excluded.

Sequencing input: PBMCs. The TCR was taken from a woman in her twenties or thirties in good health and CMV-seronegative. This rearrangement joins TRBV4-3 to TRBJ1-1; maybe TRBD1 (6 bases). For the CDR3, the DNA is TGCGCCAGCAGCTTAAGGGGGACGTGGACTGAAGCTTTCTTT. Its protein product is CASSLRGTWTEAFF.